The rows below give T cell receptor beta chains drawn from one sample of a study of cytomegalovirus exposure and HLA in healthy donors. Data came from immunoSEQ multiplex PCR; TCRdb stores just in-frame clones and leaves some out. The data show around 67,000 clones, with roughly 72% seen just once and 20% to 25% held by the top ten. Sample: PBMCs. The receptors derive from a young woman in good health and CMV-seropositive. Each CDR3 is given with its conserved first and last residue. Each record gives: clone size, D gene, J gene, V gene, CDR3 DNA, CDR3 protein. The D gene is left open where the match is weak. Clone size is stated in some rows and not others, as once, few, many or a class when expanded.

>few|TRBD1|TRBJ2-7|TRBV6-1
TGTGCCAGCTGGGGGGGGACAGGGGCCGATTCAGAGCAGTACTTC
CASWGGTGADSEQYF
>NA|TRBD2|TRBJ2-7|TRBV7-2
TGTGCCAGCAGCTCCTTAGCGGGATCCTCATACGAGCAGTACTTC
CASSSLAGSSYEQYF
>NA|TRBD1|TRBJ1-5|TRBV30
TGTGCCTGGACCGGGGGACAGAATCAGCCCCAGCATTTT
CAWTGGQNQPQHF
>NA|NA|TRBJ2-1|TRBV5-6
TGTGCCAGCAGCCCCAAGCACCACAATGAGCAGTTCTTC
CASSPKHHNEQFF
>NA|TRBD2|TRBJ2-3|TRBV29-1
TGCAGCGTCGGACTAGCGGGAGGAGATACGCAGTATTTT
CSVGLAGGDTQYF
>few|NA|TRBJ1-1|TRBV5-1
TGCGCCAGCAGCTCCAGGGGTAGGATTGGGACTGAAGCTTTCTTT
CASSSRGRIGTEAFF
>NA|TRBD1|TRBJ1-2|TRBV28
TGTGCCAGCAGTTTTAGGACAGGCCTCTATGGCTACACCTTC
CASSFRTGLYGYTF
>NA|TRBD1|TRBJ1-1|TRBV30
TGTGCCTGGAGTGAACAGGGGGACACTGAAGCTTTCTTT
CAWSEQGDTEAFF
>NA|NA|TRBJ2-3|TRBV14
TGTGCCAGCAGCCAAGATGGTTTAGCGAGGGGCACAGATACGCAGTATTTT
CASSQDGLARGTDTQYF
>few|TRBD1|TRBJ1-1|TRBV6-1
TGTGCCAGCACTACAGGGGTGGCCACTGAAGCTTTCTTT
CASTTGVATEAFF
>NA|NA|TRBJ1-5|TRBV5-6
TGTGCCAGCAGCTTGATGTCTACAGGGTTTCAGCCCCAGCATTTT
CASSLMSTGFQPQHF
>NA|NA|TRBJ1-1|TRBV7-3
TGTGCCAGCAGCCGGGCGTTGGGAGACACTGAAGCTTTCTTT
CASSRALGDTEAFF
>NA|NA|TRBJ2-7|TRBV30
TGTGCCTGGAGTGGAAGGGGGAGGGGTGAGCAGTACTTC
CAWSGRGRGEQYF
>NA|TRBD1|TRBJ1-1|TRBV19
TGTGCCAGTTCGCCGGGACAGGGGTGGAACACTGAAGCTTTCTTT
CASSPGQGWNTEAFF
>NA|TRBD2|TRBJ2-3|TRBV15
TGTGCCACCAGCAGAGGGGAGGGTAGGAGTACGCAGTATTTT
CATSRGEGRSTQYF
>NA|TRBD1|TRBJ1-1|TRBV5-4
TGTGCCAGCAGCTTGGTCGGGACAGGGGGCACTGAAGCTTTCTTT
CASSLVGTGGTEAFF
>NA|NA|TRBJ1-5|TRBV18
TGTGCCAGCTCACTTCGACAGGGCAATCAGCCCCAGCATTTT
CASSLRQGNQPQHF
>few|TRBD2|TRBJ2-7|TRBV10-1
TGCGCCTCTGGGACTAGCGGAGGACAAGAGCAGTACTTC
CASGTSGGQEQYF
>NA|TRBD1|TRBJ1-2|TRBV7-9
TGTGCCAGCAGCCGACAGGGAGACTATGGCTACACCTTC
CASSRQGDYGYTF
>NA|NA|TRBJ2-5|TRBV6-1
TGTGCCAGCAGTGTCGGGGGGCGCGAGACCCAGTACTTC
CASSVGGRETQYF
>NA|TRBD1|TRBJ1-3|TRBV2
TGTGCCAGCAGAGGAACAGGGGGCGGCCTATCGATTGGAAACACCATATATTTT
CASRGTGGGLSIGNTIYF
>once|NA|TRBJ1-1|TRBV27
TGTGCCAGCTCAGGAAGCGGGAACACTGAAGCTTTCTTT
CASSGSGNTEAFF
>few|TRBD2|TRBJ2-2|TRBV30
TGTGCCTGGAGTGTACGGACTAGCGGGCGCACCGGGGAGCTGTTTTTT
CAWSVRTSGRTGELFF
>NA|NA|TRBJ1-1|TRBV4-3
TGCGCCAGCAGCCAAGATCCGTTCGGGCAGGGGAAGAAGACCACTGAAGCTTTCTTT
CASSQDPFGQGKKTTEAFF
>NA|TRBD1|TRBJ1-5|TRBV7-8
TGTGCCAGCAGCTTCCAGGACAGGGAGAGTCAGCCCCAGCATTTT
CASSFQDRESQPQHF
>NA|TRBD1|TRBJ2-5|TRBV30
TGTGCCTGGAGTGTAAGGCGTGAAGCCTACGGGGTACAGGGGTCTCCTCAAGAGACCCAGTACTTC
CAWSVRREAYGVQGSPQETQYF
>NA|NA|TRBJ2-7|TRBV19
TGTGCCAGTAGTATAGGAGATGGTGAGGAGCAGTACTTC
CASSIGDGEEQYF
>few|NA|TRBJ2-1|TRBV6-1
TGTGCCAGCAGTGATTTGGAGGTCGGTGAGCAGTTCTTC
CASSDLEVGEQFF
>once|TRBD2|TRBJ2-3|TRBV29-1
TGCAGCGCGGGCGGACTAGCGGGAGGTGGAGATACGCAGTATTTT
CSAGGLAGGGDTQYF
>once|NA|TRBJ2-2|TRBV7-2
TGTGCCAGCAGCTTATTGTTCAGAAACACCGGGGAGCTGTTTTTT
CASSLLFRNTGELFF
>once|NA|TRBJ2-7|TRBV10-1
TGCGCCAGCAGTCAGGACAGCTACGAGCAGTACTTC
CASSQDSYEQYF
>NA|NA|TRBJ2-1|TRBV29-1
TGCAGCGTCGTACAGGGAAGCAATGAGCAGTTCTTC
CSVVQGSNEQFF
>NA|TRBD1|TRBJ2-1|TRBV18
TGTGCCAGCTCACCTGGACAGGGATTTCTGCAGTTCTTC
CASSPGQGFLQFF
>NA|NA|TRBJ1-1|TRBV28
TGTGCCAGCAGTTTTCTCGTCAGGGGCCCCACTGAAGCTTTCTTT
CASSFLVRGPTEAFF
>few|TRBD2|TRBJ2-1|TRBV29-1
TGCAGACGTCTATGCCTTCTAGCGGGAGAATTGGGAAGCTCCTACAATGAGCAGTTCTTC
CRRLCLLAGELGSSYNEQFF
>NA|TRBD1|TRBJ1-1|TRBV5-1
TGCGCCAGCAGCAGGGGACAACAGGGGGCTGAAGCTTTCTTT
CASSRGQQGAEAFF
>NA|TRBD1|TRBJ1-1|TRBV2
TGTGCCAGCAGTGCAATGGGACAGGGGGAGACTGAAGCTTTCTTT
CASSAMGQGETEAFF
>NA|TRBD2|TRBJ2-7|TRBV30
TGTGCCTTCGGACTAGGCCGCTACGAGCAGTACTTC
CAFGLGRYEQYF
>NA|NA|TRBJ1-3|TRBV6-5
TGTGCCAGCAGGGGTTACAGGAGCTCTGGAAACACCATATATTTT
CASRGYRSSGNTIYF
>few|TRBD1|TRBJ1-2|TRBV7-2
TGTGCCAGCAGCTTAGCGCGGACAGGGGGCGGAGGCTACACCTTC
CASSLARTGGGGYTF
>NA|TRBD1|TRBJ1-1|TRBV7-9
TGTGCCAGCAGCGATGTTACAGGGGGTGAAGCTTTCTTT
CASSDVTGGEAFF
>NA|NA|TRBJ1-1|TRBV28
TGTGCCAGCATGTCACAACCCAAGAGGACTGAAGCTTTCTTT
CASMSQPKRTEAFF
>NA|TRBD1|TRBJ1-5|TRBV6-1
TGTGCCAGCAGTGTAGACAGGGGCTCCAATCAGCCCCAGCATTTT
CASSVDRGSNQPQHF
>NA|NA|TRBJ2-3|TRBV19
TGTGCCACCCAGGGAGGTTGGGCAGATACGCAGTATTTT
CATQGGWADTQYF
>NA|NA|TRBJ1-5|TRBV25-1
TGTGCCAGCAGTGAAAGAGGGAGGGCGCAGCCCCAGCATTTT
CASSERGRAQPQHF
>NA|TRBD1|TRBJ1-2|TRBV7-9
TGTGCCAGCAGCCCAGGGACAGGCTATGGCTACACCTTC
CASSPGTGYGYTF